The clone carrying this T cell receptor (beta chain) was picked up many times. Its antigen is undetermined. The data stem from a study of T cells after posttransplantation cyclophosphamide. The study, taken as a whole, reports: Donor CD8+ memory clones often dominated recipient blood repertoires at later times. Recipient CMV seropositivity and CMV reactivation strongly tracked TRB clonality. Skin or GI-infiltrating T cells shared few TRB sequences with blood.

The repertoire was sequenced with immunoSEQ multiplex PCR; TCRdb's copy has only in-frame clones and lacks some. The repertoire yields tens of thousands of clones, none seen only once; the top ten contain less than 2%. V lost 1 base and J 8 bases, leaving 6 bases between the germline ends. The length of the CDR3 is 12 residues. Germline V lookup: CDR1 SGHKS, CDR2 YYEKEE (reference sequence). Cyclophosphamide on days +3 and +4 followed busulfan-fludarabine conditioning and a marrow graft. Sequencing was performed on PBMCs, taken after allogeneic stem cell transplant with posttransplant cyclophosphamide. The TCR was taken from a male patient aged 18 to 29 who received an allogeneic stem cell transplant from a related donor, was CMV-positive, and had no GVHD. The graft donor may be the source of some T cells. V usage is TRBV5-5 and J usage is TRBJ1-4; D remains ambiguous. The CDR3, as DNA: TGTGCCAGCAGCTTGCTGCGGGAAAAACTGTTTTTT. Its protein is CASSLLREKLFF.